This passage covers 26 T cell receptor beta chains from one sample sequenced in a study of T cell repertoires in cytomegalovirus infection. Their antigens remain unidentified. TCRdb redid the calling of the reads with MiXCR, one entry per CDR3 protein. The repertoire holds roughly 120,000 distinct CDR3 sequences, around 30% seen once, with about 81% in the top ten. The input for sequencing was CD8+ T cells from cultured PBMCs, taken from culture after CMV antigen stimulation. These receptors all stem from a human donor in good health (CMV status not recorded). Some clones in this sample may be carry-over from other donors' samples.

The gene calls are TRBV4-1 and TRBJ2-1; D ambiguous. Germline CDR1 is MGHRA and CDR2 is YSYEKL. This CDR3 contains 14 residues. V lost 6 bases and J lost 4, with 13 bases in between. CDR3 bases: TGCGCCAGCAGACCTACGACCCAATACAATGAGCAGTTCTTC. It codes for CASRPTTQYNEQFF.

This clonotype came up a few times. V usage is TRBV27 and J usage is TRBJ1-1; D ambiguous. Trimming pared 3 bases from V and 5 bases from J, leaving 7 bases between. Germline CDR1 and CDR2: MNHEY and SMNVEV (reference sequence). CDR3 length: 12 residues. CDR3 region: CASSFTGTEAFF. The CDR3 DNA follows: TGTGCCAGCAGTTTCACGGGAACTGAAGCTTTCTTT.

This clonotype has a handful of counts. The chain has TRBV6-6 and TRBJ2-3; D is undetermined. V dropped 2 bases and J dropped 0 bases, with 9 bases sitting between them. In germline, CDR1 is MNHNY, CDR2 SVGAGI (reference sequence). The CDR3 is 15 amino acids. The DNA for the CDR3 is TGTGCCAGCAGTTACCCCCCGACGAGCACAGATACGCAGTATTTT. Translated, it gives CASSYPPTSTDTQYF.

The V gene is TRBV12-3 or TRBV12-4, the J gene TRBJ1-2; a weak D match, TRBD1 (5 bases). V was trimmed by 7 bases and J by 8 bases, leaving 20 bases between them. The CDR3 sequence is 14 residues long. The DNA for the CDR3 is TGTGCCAGCACCCCGCTCAGGGTATCTGACGGCTACACCTTC. Its translation is CASTPLRVSDGYTF.

The chain uses TRBV12-3 or TRBV12-4 and TRBJ1-6, with D possibly being TRBD1 (5 bases). This CDR3 has 13 amino acids. Trimming pared 8 bases from V and 7 bases from J, leaving 12 bases between. CDR3 sequence: CASAEGSNSPLHF. The CDR3, as DNA: TGTGCCAGCGCGGAGGGGAGCAATTCACCCCTCCACTTT.

This clonotype was seen ten or more times. J is TRBJ1-4 and V is TRBV12-3 or TRBV12-4; D unresolved. CDR3 length equals 14 residues. Trimming took off 5 bases at V and 1 base at J, with 8 bases between the two ends. The CDR3 sequence is CASSPVGTNEKLFF. The CDR3 nucleotides read TGTGCCAGCAGTCCCGTTGGAACTAATGAAAAACTGTTTTTT.

This clonotype was seen only once. The genes are TRBV15 and TRBJ1-4; D is uncertain. The V end lost 0 bases, the J end lost 3 bases, and 14 bases lay between the germline ends. Germline assignment: CDR1 LNHNV and CDR2 YYDKDF (reference sequence). The length of the CDR3 is 17 residues. The CDR3 sequence: CATSRDWTGAANEKLFF. The CDR3 bases are TGTGCCACCAGCAGAGATTGGACCGGTGCGGCTAATGAAAAACTGTTTTTT.

This clonotype came up many times. This chain links TRBV7-2 with TRBJ1-5; D ambiguous. This CDR3 comprises 14 residues. Deletions cut 5 bases from V and 1 base from J, with 9 bases between. The V gene's germline CDR1 is SGHTA and CDR2 FQGNSA. The CDR3 reads CASSPTESNQPQHF. The CDR3 DNA reads TGTGCCAGCAGCCCAACGGAAAGCAATCAGCCCCAGCATTTT.

In DNA, the CDR3 is TGTGCCAGCACCACAGGGGTTATCCCTGAAGCTTTCTTT. This translates into CASTTGVIPEAFF. V gene TRBV7-9 combines with J gene TRBJ1-1; 7 bases are shared with TRBD1. The CDR3 is 13 amino acids. Germline CDR1 SEHNR, CDR2 FQNEAQ (reference sequence). V gave up 7 bases and J gave up 6 bases; unmatched junction bases: 8. Variable domain in full (rest from reference TRBV7-9 and TRBJ1-1): DTGVSQNPRHKITKRGQNVTFRCDPISEHNRLYWYRQTLGQGPEFLTYFQNEAQLEKSRLLSDRFSAERPKGSFSTLEIQRTEQGDSAMYLCASTTGVIPEAFFGQGTRLTVV.

The chain employs TRBV2 and TRBJ1-2; 8 nucleotides align to TRBD1. J lost 7 bases, V lost 7 bases, and 5 bases had no gene match. The CDR3 has 12 amino acids. CDR1 and CDR2 from the germline V gene are SNHLY and FYNNEI. The CDR3 DNA follows: TGTGCCAGCATAGGACAGGGCGCTGGCTACACCTTC. It specifies CASIGQGAGYTF.

The table lists this clonotype with many counts. The chain uses TRBV27 and TRBJ1-5; no firm D call. With 7 bases removed from V and 0 bases from J, the gap between germline ends came to 10 bases. Germline CDR1 reads MNHEY; CDR2 reads SMNVEV (reference sequence). The CDR3 covers 14 residues. The CDR3 spells CASKDFYSNQPQHF. CDR3 nucleotides: TGTGCCAGCAAGGACTTTTATAGCAATCAGCCCCAGCATTTT.

The chain combines TRBV18 with TRBJ1-1; 8 positions agree with TRBD1. There are 16 residues in the CDR3. Trimming took 3 bases from V and 3 from J; bases not matched to a gene: 9. CDR1 is KGHSH and CDR2 is LQKENI in the germline V gene. The CDR3 reads CASSPGQVLLDTEAFF. CDR3 nucleotide sequence: TGTGCCAGCTCACCGGGACAGGTGTTGTTGGACACTGAAGCTTTCTTT.

The CDR3 loop is CASAEGQLQETQYF. The CDR3 DNA follows: TGTGCCAGCGCGGAGGGACAGCTCCAAGAGACCCAGTACTTC. The chain carries TRBV2 and TRBJ2-5; possibly TRBD1 for D (7 bases). This CDR3 spans 14 amino acids. V was trimmed by 8 bases and J by 1 base, leaving 14 bases between them. Germline CDR1 reads SNHLY; CDR2 reads FYNNEI.

J is TRBJ2-7 and V is TRBV4-1; 9 bases line up with TRBD1. The V gene end was trimmed by 5 bases and the J gene end by 2 bases; junction bases not matched to a gene: 4. This CDR3 has 14 amino acids. Germline V lookup: CDR1 MGHRA, CDR2 YSYEKL. CDR3 in amino acids: CASSKRQGAYEQYF. As DNA, the CDR3 is TGCGCCAGCAGCAAGCGACAGGGGGCCTACGAGCAGTACTTC.

This chain links TRBV5-4 with TRBJ1-1, with a tentative D call TRBD1 (5 bases). Germline CDR1 and CDR2: SGHNT and YYREEE (reference sequence). The V and J ends lost 2 bases and 2 bases respectively, with 10 bases between them. CDR3 size: 14 residues. CDR3 protein: CASSFGGENTEAFF. The CDR3 nucleotides are TGTGCCAGCAGCTTCGGAGGGGAAAACACTGAAGCTTTCTTT. The variable domain in full, with the rest retrieved from reference TRBV5-4 and TRBJ1-1, is ETGVTQSPTHLIKTRGQQVTLRCSSQSGHNTVSWYQQALGQGPQFIFQYYREEENGRGNFPPRFSGLQFPNYSSELNVNALELDDSALYLCASSFGGENTEAFFGQGTRLTVV.

This clonotype was seen many times. The V call is TRBV12-3 or TRBV12-4, the J call TRBJ2-3; 9 bases are a match to TRBD2. With V trimmed by 1 base and J by 3 bases, 2 bases remained unmatched. This CDR3 has 15 residues. CDR3 residues: CASSLGGGGTDTQYF. CDR3 sequence (DNA): TGTGCCAGCAGTTTAGGCGGGGGGGGGACAGATACGCAGTATTTT.

The sample holds many counts of this clonotype. This sequence joins TRBV6-1 and TRBJ2-1; 11 bases line up with TRBD1. CDR1 is MNHNS and CDR2 is SASEGT in the germline V gene. The CDR3 has 14 residues. The junction had 4 bases not matched to a gene; V was cut back by 6 bases and J by 6 bases. This CDR3 reads CASSPGQGVNEQFF. The CDR3 nucleotides read TGTGCCAGCAGCCCGGGACAGGGGGTCAATGAGCAGTTCTTC.

The gene calls are TRBV4-1 and TRBJ2-2; D is undetermined. CDR1 and CDR2 from the germline V gene are MGHRA and YSYEKL. V was clipped by 8 bases and J by 0 bases, with 7 bases between them. The CDR3 totals 13 residues. The CDR3 protein is CASRLANTGELFF. CDR3 in DNA: TGCGCCAGCCGATTGGCGAACACCGGGGAGCTGTTTTTT.

As for this clonotype: Sequence at one end of the junction differs from germline and may be a read error. The gene calls are TRBV4-1 and TRBJ2-7; 8 nucleotides line up with TRBD1. Germline CDR1 reads MGHRA; CDR2 reads YSYEKL. The CDR3 is made up of 15 amino acids. The chain's CDR3 is CTSSQRTGSGYEQYF. Written as DNA, the CDR3 is TGCACCAGCAGCCAGAGGACAGGGTCGGGCTACGAGCAGTACTTC.

The chain recombines TRBV28 with TRBJ1-2, with a weak D call TRBD1 (5 bases). Germline values: CDR1 MDHEN, CDR2 SYDVKM. The CDR3 totals 10 residues. Trimming stripped 10 bases from V and 8 bases from J, with 11 bases between. In nucleotides, the CDR3 is TGTGCCACCGGGGCGGGAGGCTACACCTTC. It encodes CATGAGGYTF.

The chain joins TRBV28 to TRBJ1-2; no clear D. The CDR3 loop spans 14 amino acids. In germline, CDR1 is MDHEN, CDR2 SYDVKM. V was pared by 6 bases and J by 4 bases, with 15 bases between. In DNA, the CDR3 is TGTGCCAGCAGGCGACATTCTGAGTCCTATGGCTACACCTTC. The encoded protein is CASRRHSESYGYTF.

This sequence joins TRBV10-3 and TRBJ2-7; 7 nucleotides match TRBD1. J gave up 3 bases and V 4 bases, and 3 bases lay outside the gene matches. CDR3 length: 13 residues. The germline CDR1 and CDR2 sequences are ENHRY and SYGVKD. CDR3 sequence: CAISGQGFYEQYF. DNA of the CDR3: TGTGCCATCAGTGGACAGGGTTTCTACGAGCAGTACTTC.

The rearrangement joins TRBV5-1 to TRBJ2-5; D may correspond to TRBD1 or TRBD2 (5 bases each). Germline V gene lookup returns CDR1 SGHRS and CDR2 YFSETQ. Between the trimmed V and J ends, which lost 0 bases and 2 bases, there was a span of 14 bases. The length of the CDR3 is 16 residues. The CDR3 nucleotides are TGCGCCAGCAGCTTGGCCGTTGGGGGTGGACAAGAGACCCAGTACTTC. The encoded protein is CASSLAVGGGQETQYF.

V and J are TRBV4-1 and TRBJ1-5, with no clear D. The CDR3 has 13 residues. The V end was cut by 0 bases, the J end by 4 bases, with 4 bases between. Germline V lookup: CDR1 MGHRA, CDR2 YSYEKL. The CDR3 region is CASSQDRNQPQHF. CDR3 DNA sequence: TGCGCCAGCAGCCAAGACAGGAATCAGCCCCAGCATTTT.

This clonotype has just one count. The V gene is TRBV9, the J gene TRBJ1-1; 9 nucleotides agree with TRBD1. The CDR3 consists of 15 residues. CDR1 and CDR2 from the germline V gene are SGDLS and YYNGEE. Trimming removed 0 bases from V and 4 bases from J; junction bases left unmatched: 4. The CDR3 bases are TGTGCCAGCAGCGTAGATGGGACAGGGAGCACTGAAGCTTTCTTT. It translates to CASSVDGTGSTEAFF.

There are many counts of this clonotype. The V call is TRBV7-9, the J call TRBJ2-7; 8 nucleotides align to TRBD1. The CDR3 extends over 12 amino acids. From germline, CDR1 is SEHNR and CDR2 FQNEAQ (reference sequence). V dropped 5 bases and J dropped 4; count of bases not matched to a gene: 1. CDR3 sequence reads: CASSGQGYEQYF. CDR3 bases: TGTGCCAGCAGCGGACAGGGTTACGAGCAGTACTTC.